The sequence of this TCR beta chain was determined in a study of blood T cell repertoires in COVID-19. Whole-study context: The cDNA or gDNA used as material had been derived from T cells, B-cell-depleted T cells, or PBMCs.

Per the original methods: Amplification of reference gene primers was used by the study to estimate nucleated cell counts. TCRdb's copy holds only in-frame clones and misses some; the assay was immunoSEQ multiplex PCR. V and J calls and clone size are given by that table; D and trimming were obtained from the DNA. This table holds about 110,000 clones, roughly 82% found once. The CDR3 runs 14 residues. Germline V gene lookup returns CDR1 SGHTA and CDR2 FQGNSA. Trimming at V came to 5 bases and at J to 5 bases, leaving 8 bases not matched to a gene. This clonotype was obtained from a woman aged 55-69 years with acute or convalescent COVID-19. What was sequenced was peripheral blood. The rearrangement links TRBV7-2 to TRBJ2-7, with 8 bases that match TRBD1. CDR3 bases: TGTGCCAGCAGCCCCCGGGACAGGAGCCACGAGCAGTACTTC. This sequence encodes CASSPRDRSHEQYF.